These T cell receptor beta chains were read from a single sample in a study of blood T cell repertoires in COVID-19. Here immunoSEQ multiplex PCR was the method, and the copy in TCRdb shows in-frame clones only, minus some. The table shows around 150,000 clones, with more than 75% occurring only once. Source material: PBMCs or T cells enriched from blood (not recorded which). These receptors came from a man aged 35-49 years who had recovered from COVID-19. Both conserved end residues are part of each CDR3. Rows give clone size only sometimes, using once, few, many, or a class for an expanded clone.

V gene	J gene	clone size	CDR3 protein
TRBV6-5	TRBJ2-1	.	CASSSPEDNEQFF
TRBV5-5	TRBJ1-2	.	CASSRQERPPAGYTF
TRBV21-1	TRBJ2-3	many	CASSPPGLAPTDTQYF
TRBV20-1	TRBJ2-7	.	CSASGTSGGVTYEQYF
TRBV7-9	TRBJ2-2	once	CASSFLGQVFNTGELFF
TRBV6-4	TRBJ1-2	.	CASSADRAGGYTF
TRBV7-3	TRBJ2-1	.	CASSFLASVDNEQFF
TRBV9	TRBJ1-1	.	CASSVGGDGTEAFF
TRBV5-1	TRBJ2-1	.	CASSLGPLGGRLNEQFF
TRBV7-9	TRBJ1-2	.	CASSLSAGSLNGYTF